Presented here are 21 T cell receptor beta chains from one specimen sequenced in a study of molecular identifiers for immune sequencing clone quantification. MiXCR, run by TCRdb on the PCR reads, gives a single entry per CDR3 protein. Here the sample spans about 640,000 distinct CDR3 sequences, less than 20% being singletons. Specimen: naive CD8+ T cells from blood, with Jurkat cell RNA spiked in. Subset specified: FACS-sorted CD8+CD4-CCR7+CD45RA+ naive T cells. Every receptor here comes from a human donor in good health. Some libraries in this study had Jurkat cell RNA spiked in.

In this sample, this clonotype turned up a few times. Written as DNA, the CDR3 is TGTGCCAGCAGCGTAGCGGTGGGGGGAGCAGATACGCAGTATTTT. It yields the protein CASSVAVGGADTQYF. J is TRBJ2-3 and V is TRBV9, with D tentatively TRBD2 (6 bases). In germline, CDR1 is SGDLS, CDR2 YYNGEE. V gave up 0 bases and J gave up 4 bases, with 12 bases separating them. The CDR3 sequence is 15 residues long.

To note about this clonotype: A much larger clone differs from this one at a single base, so this may be a read error. This rearrangement joins TRBV19 to TRBJ2-3, with 9 bases matching TRBD1. Germline V gives CDR1 LNHDA, CDR2 SQIVND (reference sequence). CDR3 size: 16 residues. CDR3 sequence: CASSIGTGLFTDMQYF. CDR3 nucleotide sequence: TGTGCCAGTAGTATTGGGACAGGGCTCTTCACAGATATGCAGTATTTT.

The rearrangement joins TRBV7-9 to TRBJ1-3, with D unclear. Trimming shortened V by 3 bases and J by 0 bases, and 15 bases separated the two germline ends. The CDR3 spans 17 residues. Germline V lookup: CDR1 SEHNR, CDR2 FQNEAQ (reference sequence). CDR3 DNA: TGTGCCAGCAGCTTGGCCCCTAGGTGGGACTCTGGAAACACCATATATTTT. Protein sequence: CASSLAPRWDSGNTIYF.

Turning to this clonotype: A much larger clonotype is one base distant, so this may be a read error. CDR3 sequence: CASTGGIGAFF. CDR3 in DNA: TGTGCCAGCACCGGGGGAATCGGAGCTTTCTTT. This chain connects TRBV6-5 to TRBJ1-1, with D possibly matching TRBD1 (5 bases). From germline, CDR1 is MNHEY and CDR2 SVGAGI. This CDR3 is 11 amino acids long. V dropped 7 bases and J dropped 10 bases, with 13 bases sitting between them.

This clonotype was detected ten times or more. Germline is not matched at one junction end, which may reflect a read error. The chain is built from TRBV27 and TRBJ2-7, with TRBD1 matching 8 bases. This CDR3 is built from 14 residues. Germline V gene sequence: CDR1 MNHEY, CDR2 SMNVEV (reference sequence). The CDR3 loop reads CASSLAGGGYEQYF. The CDR3 coding sequence is TGCGCCAGCAGCTTGGCAGGGGGCGGCTACGAGCAGTACTTC.

With respect to this clonotype: Just one base apart from a much larger clone, this may be a read error. The chain uses TRBV19 and TRBJ1-1; D call uncertain. The germline V gene encodes CDR1 LNHDA and CDR2 SQIVND (reference sequence). The CDR3 is made up of 13 amino acids. This CDR3 is CASSILGNTEALF. CDR3 DNA: TGTGCCAGTAGTATTCTTGGAAACACTGAAGCTCTCTTT.

A word on this clonotype: One junction end does not reproduce the germline sequence, and a read error may be involved. The chain uses TRBV5-4 and TRBJ2-5; 10 bases are a match to TRBD2. Germline CDR1 and CDR2: SGHNT and YYREEE (reference sequence). This CDR3 spans 15 amino acids. This CDR3 is CTSSGGDSSGETQYF. The DNA for the CDR3 is TGTACCAGCAGCGGGGGGGACAGTAGTGGAGAGACCCAGTACTTC.

This clonotype was found many times. The chain couples TRBV27 to TRBJ2-2; D may correspond to TRBD1 or TRBD2 (5 bases each). This CDR3 spans 15 amino acids. CDR1 is MNHEY, CDR2 SMNVEV, per germline (reference sequence). Trimming removed 6 bases at V and 4 bases at J, with 15 bases between. The DNA of the CDR3 is TGTGCCAGCAGGGTGGGGGAAGGACTCACCGGGGAGCTGTTTTTT. Protein sequence: CASRVGEGLTGELFF.

This chain's CDR3 is CASSSETPFATNEKLFF. CDR3 coding DNA: TGTGCCAGCAGCTCGGAAACGCCTTTTGCAACTAATGAAAAACTGTTTTTT. This chain joins TRBV11-2 and TRBJ1-4; D is unresolved. This CDR3 spans 17 amino acids. The ends were cut back, 4 bases at V and 0 bases at J, with 15 bases in the middle. Looked up from germline, CDR1 is SGHAT and CDR2 is FQNNGV.

This clonotype was found once. The CDR3 sequence is CAGRWGSYNEQFF. As DNA, the CDR3 is TGTGCCGGTCGGTGGGGGTCCTACAATGAGCAGTTCTTC. The chain combines TRBV19 with TRBJ2-1; D possibly uses TRBD1 or TRBD2 (5 bases each). Trimming shortened V by 11 bases and J by 1 base, and 12 bases separated the two germline ends. This CDR3 contains 13 residues. CDR1 is LNHDA, CDR2 SQIVND, per germline (reference sequence).

V usage is TRBV27 and J usage is TRBJ2-5; perhaps TRBD2 as D (5 bases). Germline V gene lookup returns CDR1 MNHEY and CDR2 SMNVEV (reference sequence). The CDR3 extends over 13 amino acids. Trimming shortened V by 4 bases and J by 3 bases, and 9 bases separated the two germline ends. The CDR3 is CASSSGREETQYF. The CDR3 DNA follows: TGTGCCAGCAGTTCGGGAAGAGAAGAGACCCAGTACTTC.

This clonotype was counted at least ten times. The chain combines TRBV19 with TRBJ2-2, with TRBD2 identical over 10 bases. The CDR3 length is 14 residues. Trimming removed 10 bases from V and 3 bases from J; junction bases left unmatched: 5. CDR1 is LNHDA and CDR2 is SQIVND in the germline V gene (reference sequence). The CDR3, as DNA: TGTGCCACCCATAGCGGGAGGTACACCGGGGAGCTGTTTTTT. Translation: CATHSGRYTGELFF.

This clonotype was observed many times. The CDR3 loop reads CASNSRNTEAFF. CDR3 DNA: TGTGCCAGCAATAGTAGAAACACTGAAGCTTTCTTT. The V call is TRBV5-5, the J call TRBJ1-1; the D is unclear. The CDR3 consists of 12 residues. V dropped 6 bases and J dropped 2 bases, with 8 bases sitting between them. Germline V gene data show CDR1 as SGHKS and CDR2 as YYEKEE (reference sequence).

This clonotype was counted only a few times. V and J are TRBV20-1 and TRBJ2-7, with a possible D match to TRBD2 (7 bases). The ends were cut back, 6 bases at V and 3 bases at J, with 21 bases in the middle. Germline assignment: CDR1 DFQATT and CDR2 SNEGSKA (reference sequence). This CDR3 comprises 15 residues. CDR3 in DNA: TGCAGTGCCCAGCGGGGCGGGGGCGAGATCTACGAGCAGTACTTC. Translating gives CSAQRGGGEIYEQYF.

This clonotype was counted at least ten times. J is TRBJ2-3 and V is TRBV9, with 8 bases matching TRBD1. The CDR3 runs to 15 residues. Germline values: CDR1 SGDLS, CDR2 YYNGEE. The junction had 5 bases not matched to a gene; V was cut back by 1 base and J by 4 bases. The CDR3 loop is CASSVTGGSADTQYF. The CDR3 DNA sequence: TGTGCCAGCAGCGTAACAGGGGGTAGCGCAGATACGCAGTATTTT.

This chain links TRBV3-1 with TRBJ2-7; D could derive from TRBD1 or TRBD2 (5 bases each). Per the germline V gene, CDR1 is LGHDT and CDR2 is YNNKEL (reference sequence). The V end lost 4 bases, the J end lost 5 bases, and 15 bases lay between the germline ends. The length of the CDR3 is 14 residues. CDR3 nucleotides: TGTGCCAGCAGCCCAAAGGCGAGGGGCCACGAGCAGTACTTC. Residues: CASSPKARGHEQYF.

This clonotype was observed once. A much larger clone lies a single base off, so this may be a read error. The J gene is TRBJ2-7, the V gene TRBV2, with unresolved D. Between the trimmed V and J ends, which lost 0 bases and 6 bases, there was a span of 3 bases. Germline lookup yields CDR1 SNHLY and CDR2 FYNNEI. There are 11 residues in the CDR3. CDR3 DNA sequence: TGTGCCAGCAGTGAAGCCGTCGAGCAGTACGTC. Residues: CASSEAVEQYV.

This clonotype was observed a handful of times. The chain couples TRBV9 to TRBJ1-5, with D tentatively TRBD1 (6 bases). The germline V and J ends were trimmed by 4 bases and 4 bases, with 15 bases remaining between them. Looked up from germline, CDR1 is SGDLS and CDR2 is YYNGEE. This CDR3 is 15 amino acids long. CDR3 DNA sequence: TGTGCCAGCAGCAAAGGGGGGGCAGTAAATCAGCCCCAGCATTTT. Translated: CASSKGGAVNQPQHF.

This clonotype appeared many times. V gene TRBV30 combines with J gene TRBJ2-1; 10 bases are a match to TRBD1. The CDR3 has 16 residues. In germline, CDR1 is GTSNPN, CDR2 SVGIG (reference sequence). V lost 4 bases to trimming and J lost 5 bases; unmatched junction nucleotides: 11. CDR3 nucleotides: TGTGCCTGGACACTACGGACAGGGGGACCAAACAATGAGCAGTTCTTC. Translating gives CAWTLRTGGPNNEQFF. The whole variable domain, filled in from reference TRBV30 and TRBJ2-1, reads SQTIHQWPATLVQPVGSPLSLECTVEGTSNPNLYWYRQAAGRGLQLLFYSVGIGQISSEVPQNLSASRPQDRQFILSSKKLLLSDSGFYLCAWTLRTGGPNNEQFFGPGTRLTVL.

This clonotype was counted many times. The chain has TRBV6-2 or TRBV6-3 and TRBJ1-1; no clear D. This CDR3 spans 14 amino acids. V shed 2 bases and J shed 1 base, with 8 bases lying between them. The germline gives CDR1 MNHEY, CDR2 SVGEGT. The CDR3 reads CASSYGGENTEAFF. The CDR3 DNA is TGTGCCAGCAGTTACGGCGGGGAGAACACTGAAGCTTTCTTT.

This clonotype was seen at least ten times. The chain couples TRBV19 to TRBJ2-3; D is uncertain. The length of the CDR3 is 15 residues. The germline gives CDR1 LNHDA, CDR2 SQIVND (reference sequence). Trimming removed 5 bases from V and 4 bases from J, with 16 bases in between. The CDR3 nucleotides are TGTGCCAGTAGTGGTGGGGTGGGGAAGGCAGATACGCAGTATTTT. It encodes CASSGGVGKADTQYF.